Following are 28 T cell receptor beta chains from one sample sequenced in a study of tumor and adjacent non-tumor tissue in lung cancer. The library came from three nested PCR rounds adapted from ARM-PCR protocols. TCRdb independently ran MiXCR on the multiplex PCR reads; one entry per CDR3 protein. This sample has about 120,000 distinct CDR3 sequences; over 75% occur once, and the top ten carry approximately 22%. This sample's RNA came from whole unsorted tissue. Sequences were obtained from lung tumor tissue. These receptors came from a man in his 70s with non-small cell lung cancer.

Remarks on this clonotype: This may come from a read error, since a much larger clone is one base off. The chain joins TRBV5-1 to TRBJ2-7; TRBD2 matches at 8 bases. Germline-derived CDR1 and CDR2 are SGHRS and YFSETQ. The CDR3 is made up of 16 amino acids. The CDR3 DNA sequence: TGCGCCAGCAACTTGTTATTAGCGGGGATCTCCTACGAGCAGTACTTC. This codes for CASNLLLAGISYEQYF.

A note on this clonotype: At one of its ends the junction is not consistent with the germline gene, which may arise from a read error. The chain recombines TRBV6-6 with TRBJ2-7; D remains ambiguous. This CDR3 has 13 residues. Germline V lookup: CDR1 MNHNY, CDR2 SVGAGI (reference sequence). The CDR3 loop reads CASSYSRSYEQYF. The CDR3, as DNA: TGCGCCAGTAGTTACTCACGGAGCTACGAGCAGTACTTC.

Worth noting for this clonotype: The junction differs from germline at one of its ends, possibly a read error. The CDR3 region is CASSLAGGYNSPLYF. The CDR3 DNA reads as TGTGCCAGTAGCTTAGCAGGGGGCTATAATTCACCCCTCTACTTT. The J gene is TRBJ1-6, the V gene TRBV7-9, with TRBD1 matching 8 bases. The length of the CDR3 is 15 residues. Germline CDR1 and CDR2: SEHNR and FQNEAQ (reference sequence).

With respect to this clonotype: This could be a read error, since a much larger clone is one nucleotide away. This sequence joins TRBV28 and TRBJ2-5; 11 positions agree with TRBD2. The CDR3 loop spans 14 amino acids. The V gene's germline CDR1 is MDHEN and CDR2 SYDVKM. Here the CDR3 DNA reads TGTGCCAGCAGGACTAGCGGGACTCAAGAGACCCGGTACTTC. Translated: CASRTSGTQETRYF.

V is TRBV29-1 and J is TRBJ2-1; 10 nucleotides line up with TRBD2. The CDR3 contains 15 residues. Germline CDR1 reads SQVTM; CDR2 reads ANQGSEA. V shed 2 bases and J 12 bases; nucleotides not matched to a gene: 13. The CDR3 sequence is CSVESPSGRALVQFF. CDR3 in DNA: TGCAGCGTTGAATCCCCAAGCGGGAGGGCCCTTGTGCAGTTCTTC.

This clonotype was observed a single time. This chain connects TRBV20-1 to TRBJ2-7; 8 bases line up with TRBD2. Germline trimming cut 0 bases from V and 2 bases from J; bases unmatched to any gene: 18. Germline-derived CDR1 and CDR2 are DFQATT and SNEGSKA (reference sequence). This CDR3 spans 19 amino acids. This CDR3 reads CSARDSRFASGLKAYEQYF. The CDR3 DNA is TGCAGTGCTAGAGATTCCAGGTTTGCTAGCGGGTTGAAGGCCTACGAGCAGTACTTC.

This clonotype was counted a single time. A read error may account for a junction end that differs from germline. This sequence joins TRBV28 and TRBJ1-2; 7 positions match TRBD1. CDR3 length: 14 residues. Germline V CDR1 and CDR2: MDHEN, SYDVKM. The CDR3 spells CTSKNRGGAYGHTF. DNA of the CDR3: TGTACCAGCAAGAATCGAGGGGGCGCATATGGCCACACCTTC.

For this clonotype: At one end the junction does not follow the germline gene, possibly because of a read error. This rearrangement joins TRBV12-3 or TRBV12-4 to TRBJ2-5, with 10 bases that match TRBD2. The length of the CDR3 is 15 residues. The CDR3 DNA follows: TGCGCCAGCAGCGTGCTAGCGGGAGTGGTGAAGACCCAGTACTTC. Translating gives CASSVLAGVVKTQYF.

The chain joins TRBV10-1 to TRBJ2-7; tentative D call: TRBD2 (6 bases). The CDR3 length is 13 residues. The V gene's germline CDR1 is WNHNN and CDR2 SYGVQD (reference sequence). The CDR3: CTSSESGVYEQYF. The CDR3 DNA reads as TGCACAAGTAGTGAGTCGGGGGTCTACGAGCAGTACTTC.

Of note for this clonotype: A single base separates this from a much larger clone, so it may be a read error. This chain joins TRBV28 and TRBJ1-1; D might be TRBD1 (6 bases). The germline V gene has CDR1 MDHEN and CDR2 SYDVKM. Between the trimmed V and J ends, which lost 8 bases and 7 bases, there was a span of 20 bases. The CDR3 consists of 14 residues. CDR3 sequence: CASLKRGGFIEAFF. The CDR3 DNA sequence: TGTGCCAGCCTTAAAAGAGGGGGTTTTATTGAAGCTTTCTTT.

Comments on this clonotype: Possible read error: a much larger clone is one base away. The rearrangement links TRBV28 to TRBJ2-7; D not certain. Germline-derived CDR1 and CDR2 are MDHEN and SYDVKM. The CDR3 spans 12 residues. The CDR3 protein is CASSLGSYAQYF. For the CDR3, the DNA is TGTGCCAGCAGTCTAGGCTCCTACGCGCAGTACTTC. The full variable domain, its missing parts supplied by reference TRBV28 and TRBJ2-7, is DVKVTQSSRYLVKRTGEKVFLECVQDMDHENMFWYRQDPGLGLRLIYFSYDVKMKEKGDIPEGYSVSREKKERFSLILESASTNQTSMYLCASSLGSYAQYFGPGTRLTVT.

This clonotype is a singleton in its sample. This chain uses TRBV12-3 or TRBV12-4 with TRBJ1-3; D is undetermined. V shed 11 bases and J shed 3 bases, with 11 bases lying between them. This CDR3 has 12 amino acids. The chain's CDR3 is CAGTVRGNTIYF. In DNA, the CDR3 is TGTGCCGGCACCGTACGTGGAAACACCATATATTTT.

Turning to this clonotype: A much more abundant neighbour one base away suggests this may be a read error. The genes are TRBV6-5 and TRBJ2-7; the D is unclear. Germline V gives CDR1 MNHEY, CDR2 SVGAGI. The CDR3 length is 14 residues. CDR3 in DNA: TGTGCCAACAGACCCGGACCGAGTACCTACGAGCGGTACTTC. As protein: CANRPGPSTYERYF.

On this clonotype: The CDR3 ends on some other residue instead of the conserved phenylalanine or tryptophan, so this is likely a read error. V gene TRBV11-2 combines with J gene TRBJ2-2; 8 bases line up with TRBD1. Per germline, CDR1 SGHAT and CDR2 FQNNGV. The CDR3 spans 15 residues. In nucleotides, the CDR3 is TGTGGCAGCAGCCCCCTAACAGGGGGGACCGGGGAGCTGTTTTCT. This translates into CGSSPLTGGTGELFS.

Remarks on this clonotype: Possible read error: a much larger clone is one base away. This chain joins TRBV5-1 and TRBJ1-2, with D perhaps matching TRBD1 (5 bases). CDR1 is SGHRS and CDR2 is YFSETQ in the germline V gene. This CDR3 is built from 14 residues. The V end lost 3 bases, the J end lost 1 base, and 10 bases lay between the germline ends. CDR3 loop: CASSSGQSNYGYTF. CDR3 nucleotide sequence: TGCGCCAGCAGCTCGGGGCAGAGTAACTATGGCTACACCTTC.

As for this clonotype: The junction shows a germline mismatch at one end, possibly a read error. V and J are TRBV10-1 and TRBJ1-1, with D possibly being TRBD1 (5 bases). The germline V gene encodes CDR1 WNHNN and CDR2 SYGVQD (reference sequence). The CDR3 is made up of 16 amino acids. CDR3 amino acids: CTSSESRGEGHTEAFF. The CDR3 DNA reads as TGCACCAGCAGTGAGTCGAGGGGAGAGGGGCACACTGAAGCTTTCTTT.

In the case of this clonotype: With a much larger clone just one base away, this may be a read error. The rearrangement links TRBV6-5 to TRBJ2-7; 8 positions agree with TRBD1. The CDR3 is 14 amino acids. Germline assignment: CDR1 MNHEY and CDR2 SVGAGI. The CDR3 here is CASNYTGQAYEQYF. In DNA, the CDR3 is TGTGCCAGCAATTACACGGGACAGGCCTACGAGCAGTACTTC.

Details on this clonotype: Compared with germline, one end of the junction differs, possibly owing to a read error. The chain recombines TRBV4-3 with TRBJ2-1; the D gene is possibly TRBD2 (5 bases). CDR3 size: 16 residues. Germline CDR1 reads LGHNA; CDR2 reads YSLEER. Here the CDR3 reads CASSQDSRDQENEQFF. CDR3 bases: TGCGCCAGCAGCCAAGATTCCCGGGATCAGGAGAATGAGCAATTCTTC.

Notes on this clonotype: A much more abundant neighbour one base away suggests this may be a read error. This rearrangement joins TRBV20-1 to TRBJ2-7, with D possibly being TRBD2 (7 bases). CDR1 and CDR2 from the germline V gene are DFQATT and SNEGSKA (reference sequence). There are 12 residues in the CDR3. The CDR3 is CSASGGAYERYF. The CDR3, as DNA: TGCAGTGCTAGTGGGGGGGCCTACGAGCGGTACTTC.

This clonotype occurred many times. The chain uses TRBV7-3 and TRBJ2-5; the match to TRBD2 covers 12 bases. From germline, CDR1 is SGHTA and CDR2 FQGTGA. V shed 5 bases and J 2 bases; nucleotides not matched to a gene: 3. This CDR3 spans 15 amino acids. DNA for the CDR3: TGTGCCAGCAGCCGACTAGCGGGAGTACAAGAGACCCAGTACTTC. Its protein product is CASSRLAGVQETQYF.

This clonotype showed up many times. V and J are TRBV6-2 or TRBV6-3 and TRBJ2-5; TRBD1 matches at 11 bases. With V trimmed by 8 bases and J by 5 bases, 7 bases remained unmatched. The CDR3 consists of 14 residues. In germline, CDR1 is MNHEY, CDR2 SVGEGT. Written as DNA, the CDR3 is TGTGCCAGCGCGGACAGGGGGCGCGGGGAGACCCAGTACTTC. It translates to CASADRGRGETQYF.

The chain is built from TRBV10-3 and TRBJ2-3, with 7 bases that match TRBD2. Trimming cost V 10 bases and J 3 bases; bases outside gene matches: 13. The CDR3 contains 15 residues. The germline V gene has CDR1 ENHRY and CDR2 SYGVKD. The CDR3 spells CASNPWTSTTDTQYF. CDR3 nucleotide sequence: TGTGCCAGCAATCCCTGGACTAGTACTACAGATACGCAGTATTTT.

In regard to this clonotype: The junction and the germline gene differ at one end; a read error may be behind it. The chain carries TRBV6-2 or TRBV6-3 and TRBJ2-2, with D perhaps matching TRBD1 (5 bases). This CDR3 spans 15 amino acids. From germline, CDR1 is MNHEY and CDR2 SVGEGT. Here the CDR3 reads CTSSYPDTLAGELFF. CDR3 coding DNA: TGTACCAGCAGTTACCCGGACACCCTTGCCGGGGAGCTGTTTTTT.

Comments on this clonotype: This CDR3 fails to terminate in the conserved phenylalanine or tryptophan, so it likely reflects a read error. The genes are TRBV4-2 and TRBJ2-5; perhaps D is TRBD1 or TRBD2 (6 bases each). TRBJ2-1 matches the DNA end more closely, so the J call is doubtful. This CDR3 is built from 15 residues. CDR1 LGHNA and CDR2 YNFKEQ come from the germline V gene. The chain's CDR3 is CACNQGGLTTETQFI. The CDR3 region has the DNA TGTGCCTGCAACCAAGGGGGGCTTACTACAGAGACCCAGTTCATC.

A note on this clonotype: One end of the junction does not line up with germline, which may come from a read error. This chain connects TRBV11-3 to TRBJ2-1, with D perhaps being TRBD1 or TRBD2 (6 bases each). The CDR3 covers 16 residues. Germline CDR1 and CDR2: SGHNT and YENEEA. CDR3 region: CTSSLDPMGGRGELFF. CDR3 sequence (DNA): TGTACCAGCAGCTTAGATCCCATGGGGGGCAGGGGTGAGCTGTTCTTC.

The genes are TRBV11-1 and TRBJ2-1; 10 bases line up with TRBD1. CDR3 length: 16 amino acids. Germline V gene data show CDR1 as SGHAT and CDR2 as FQDESV (reference sequence). The CDR3 sequence is CTSNPRPGQGPHEQFF. The CDR3 DNA follows: TGTACGAGCAACCCCCGGCCGGGACAGGGGCCACATGAGCAGTTCTTC.

A note on this clonotype: One end of the junction fails to match germline, which may point to a read error. In DNA, the CDR3 is TGCTCCAGCAGCCCGGGATTCGGACGGACAAACACTGAAGCTTTCTTT. Residues: CSSSPGFGRTNTEAFF. The chain carries TRBV4-1 and TRBJ1-1, with a possible D match to TRBD1 (5 bases). Germline V CDR1 and CDR2: MGHRA, YSYEKL. This CDR3 contains 16 residues.

This chain joins TRBV7-9 and TRBJ1-1, with D unresolved. This CDR3 has 17 amino acids. The V gene's germline CDR1 is SEHNR and CDR2 FQNEAQ (reference sequence). V was trimmed by 0 bases and J by 0 bases, leaving 14 bases between them. The CDR3 reads CASSLATMWALNTEAFF. In DNA, the CDR3 is TGTGCCAGCAGCTTAGCGACTATGTGGGCTTTGAACACTGAAGCTTTCTTT.